Listed below are T cell receptor beta chains from one sample, sequenced in a study of CD4 T cells in relation to SARS-CoV-2 and coronaviruses. Libraries were prepared by immunoSEQ multiplex PCR; TCRdb keeps only in-frame clonotypes and omits some of them. The sample shows tens of thousands of clones, over 75% of them seen only once. Specimen: memory CD4+ T cells from PBMCs. The receptors stem from an adult with COVID-19. The CDR3 runs from the conserved cysteine through the conserved F or W. The order of the fields is clone size, V gene, D gene, J gene, CDR3 DNA, CDR3 protein. D genes are given only for firm matches. Rows give clone size only sometimes, using once, few, many, or a class for an expanded clone.

-	TRBV6-6	TRBD1	TRBJ1-5	TGTGCCAGCAGCTCGACCGGGACAGGGATCCGGGGCACTAGCAATCAGCCCCAGCATTTT	CASSSTGTGIRGTSNQPQHF
-	TRBV7-2	-	TRBJ2-7	TGTGCCAGCAGCCAGGCCGGTGGCAGGGCTCCCTACGAGCAGTACTTC	CASSQAGGRAPYEQYF
-	TRBV3-1/TRBV3-2	-	TRBJ2-1	TGTGCCAGCAGCCCCAACCCGAGGGCCTACAATGAGCAGTTCTTC	CASSPNPRAYNEQFF
-	TRBV7-8	TRBD2	TRBJ2-3	TGTGCCAGCAGCTCCCCCGGGACTAGCGGGGGGGCCCCCACAGATACGCAGTATTTT	CASSSPGTSGGAPTDTQYF
-	TRBV5-1	-	TRBJ2-7	TGCGCCAGCAGCTTGGGCCCAAACTACGAGCAGTACTTC	CASSLGPNYEQYF
-	TRBV19	TRBD1	TRBJ1-4	TGTGCCAGTAACCCTCCGGGACAGGGCAGGGAAAAACTGTTTTTT	CASNPPGQGREKLFF
-	TRBV11-3	-	TRBJ2-1	TGTGCCAGCAGTGCCGGGGCAGCTTACAATGAGCAGTTCTTC	CASSAGAAYNEQFF
-	TRBV4-2	TRBD2	TRBJ2-7	TGTGCCAGCAGCCAAGGCGGGGGAAGGTCCTACGAGCAGTACTTC	CASSQGGGRSYEQYF
-	TRBV4-3	-	TRBJ1-1	TGCGCCAGCAGCCAAGAGGAAGGCAGTGAAGCTTTCTTT	CASSQEEGSEAFF
-	TRBV25-1	TRBD2	TRBJ2-2	TGTGCCAGCAGTGGCCGGAAGGTGCTAGCGGGACACACCGGGGAGCTGTTTTTT	CASSGRKVLAGHTGELFF
-	TRBV4-1	-	TRBJ2-7	TGCGCCAGCAGCCAGATAAGCGGGCAGGGACCTTGGGAGCAGTACTTC	CASSQISGQGPWEQYF
-	TRBV5-1	-	TRBJ1-2	TGCGCCAGCAGCTCTACAGCAAACTATGGCTACACCTTC	CASSSTANYGYTF
-	TRBV6-1	TRBD1	TRBJ2-2	TGTGCCAGCAGTGACCGGGACAGGGGAGGTTGGACCGGGGAGCTGTTTTTT	CASSDRDRGGWTGELFF
-	TRBV2	-	TRBJ2-7	TGTGCCAGCAGCGACCTAGACTACGAGCAGTACTTC	CASSDLDYEQYF
-	TRBV6-5	-	TRBJ1-1	TGTGCCAGCAGTACCCGGACGGGGGGGAACACTGAAGCTTTCTTT	CASSTRTGGNTEAFF
-	TRBV19	TRBD2	TRBJ2-7	TGTGCCAGTAGTCACGTCAGCGGGGTGAGCTCCTACGAGCAGTACTTC	CASSHVSGVSSYEQYF
-	TRBV5-4	-	TRBJ2-2	TGTGCCAGCAGTCCGCCCCGGGGGGCTGGCGACACCGGGGAGCTGTTTTTT	CASSPPRGAGDTGELFF
-	TRBV7-2	-	TRBJ2-1	TGTGCCAGCAGATCCCCGGTGGGGCCCTACAATGAGCAGTTCTTC	CASRSPVGPYNEQFF
-	TRBV5-1	-	TRBJ1-6	TGCGCCAGCAGCTTGGCCGACAGCGATAATTCACCCCTCCACTTT	CASSLADSDNSPLHF
-	TRBV24-1	-	TRBJ2-5	TGTGCCACCAGTGATTCTGGACACCTCCGGGAGACCCAGTACTTC	CATSDSGHLRETQYF
-	TRBV12-1	-	TRBJ2-3	TGTGCCAGCCTACCGGCGGGGGTGCCCACCCCCCCAGATACGCAGTATTTT	CASLPAGVPTPPDTQYF
-	TRBV7-9	-	TRBJ2-7	TGTGCCAGCAGCCTGGGGGCAGGGAAGGGCTACGAGCAGTACTTC	CASSLGAGKGYEQYF
few	TRBV5-1	-	TRBJ2-3	TGCGCCAGCAGCTTGGCCGATGGTGGAGATACGCAGTATTTT	CASSLADGGDTQYF
-	TRBV5-1	-	TRBJ2-5	TGCGCCAGCAGCTTGAGGGGGATCCAAGAGACCCAGTACTTC	CASSLRGIQETQYF
once	TRBV6-5	-	TRBJ2-7	TGTGCCAGCAGTTTCGGGGACGGCTACGAGCAGTACTTC	CASSFGDGYEQYF
-	TRBV3-1/TRBV3-2	TRBD2	TRBJ2-3	TGTGCCAGCAGCCAACCCCCTCTAGCGGCCAGCACAGATACGCAGTATTTT	CASSQPPLAASTDTQYF
-	TRBV5-1	TRBD1	TRBJ1-5	TGCGCCAGCAGTTTAGGGACAGGCGGCAATCAGCCCCAGCATTTT	CASSLGTGGNQPQHF
-	TRBV6-5	-	TRBJ1-2	TGTGCCAGCAGTCCCCACGGAAATAACTATGGCTACACCTTC	CASSPHGNNYGYTF
-	TRBV3-1/TRBV3-2	-	TRBJ2-7	TGTGCCAGCAGCTTCACTGGGGAGCAGTACTTC	CASSFTGEQYF
few	TRBV30	-	TRBJ2-1	TGTGCCTGGAGTGTATTGCTGGGGCTAAGGAATGAGCAGTTCTTC	CAWSVLLGLRNEQFF
-	TRBV11-3	-	TRBJ2-3	TGTGCCAGCAGCTTAGATCGAAAGGGAATTACGCAGTATTTT	CASSLDRKGITQYF
-	TRBV18	TRBD1	TRBJ1-2	TGTGCCAGCTCCCCGGGACAGGAATATGGCTACACCTTC	CASSPGQEYGYTF
-	TRBV11-2	-	TRBJ1-2	TGTGCCAGCAGCCAGGGACGGTTCTATGGCTACACCTTC	CASSQGRFYGYTF
-	TRBV30	TRBD1	TRBJ2-2	TGTGCCTGGAGGGCGGACAGGGCCTCCGGGGAGCTGTTTTTT	CAWRADRASGELFF
-	TRBV21-1	-	TRBJ1-1	TGTGCCAGCAGCAAAGAAGGGACGGGTGGGACTGAAGCTTTCTTT	CASSKEGTGGTEAFF
-	TRBV28	-	TRBJ1-3	TGTGCCAGCAGTTGGCCGGTCGTCTCTGGAAACACCATATATTTT	CASSWPVVSGNTIYF
-	TRBV6-2/TRBV6-3	-	TRBJ2-7	TGTGCCAGCAGTTACACGACTCGGTACGAGCAGTACTTC	CASSYTTRYEQYF
-	TRBV18	-	TRBJ2-3	TGTGCCAGCTCACCCTCAAGCACAGATACGCAGTATTTT	CASSPSSTDTQYF
-	TRBV6-1	-	TRBJ1-3	TGTGCCAGCAGTGCAGGATCCTTAGCCTCTGGAAACACCATATATTTT	CASSAGSLASGNTIYF
-	TRBV5-1	-	TRBJ2-2	TGCGCCAGCAGCGAGGGGGGGCGCACCGGGGAGCTGTTTTTT	CASSEGGRTGELFF